This entry concerns a single T cell receptor beta chain. As yet, its antigen is unknown. Only in-frame clones appear in the TCRdb table, and some are missing; sequencing was by immunoSEQ multiplex PCR. The sample contains approximately 100,000 clones, about 81% of which appear only once. The data originate from a study of T cell clones after liver transplantation. Turning to the study itself: TCRbeta sequencing after a pre-transplant mixed lymphocyte reaction identified graft-donor-reactive clones, later tracked in post-transplant blood. General study points: Rather than being deleted, graft donor-reactive T cells may have moved into the graft.

Unstimulated PBMCs were sorted into CD3+CD4+ and CD3+CD8+ populations. The sequence was obtained from a human donor who received a liver transplant. The sample in question was CD4+ T cells from blood, obtained before liver transplant.

The CDR3 nucleotides are TGTGCCAGCAGCTTAGGGGCACATAAATCCTACGAGCAGTACTTC. It specifies CASSLGAHKSYEQYF. The rearrangement uses TRBV7-2 and TRBJ2-7; D gene unclear. CDR1 and CDR2 (germline): SGHTA, FQGNSA. This CDR3 is 15 amino acids long. The germline V and J ends were trimmed by 1 base and 1 base, with 11 bases remaining between them.